These 7 T cell receptor beta chains came from one sample sequenced in a study of shared clonotypes between healthy human individuals. Produced via immunoSEQ multiplex PCR; TCRdb's table is partial and in-frame only. Among 2 million to 2.5 million clones, just over 90% were seen once, and the ten largest hold roughly 0.36%. Sequences were obtained from naive CD4+ T cells from PBMCs. Regarding subset: CD45RA+ positively selected. Receptor source: a young man in good health. Some clones in this sample may be carry-over from other donors' samples.

The chain combines TRBV7-2 with TRBJ1-2; D remains ambiguous. CDR1 and CDR2 (germline): SGHTA, FQGNSA. Trimming removed 4 bases at V and 4 bases at J, with 13 bases between. The CDR3 is made up of 14 amino acids. The CDR3: CASSSTSTFYGYTF. CDR3 sequence (DNA): TGTGCCAGCAGCTCCACTTCGACCTTCTATGGCTACACCTTC.

Note on this clone: The same CDR3 also results from other DNA sequences found in this sample. The chain couples TRBV9 to TRBJ2-3; TRBD2 agrees at 7 bases. The junction had 2 bases not matched to a gene; V was cut back by 0 bases and J by 4 bases. Germline V gene sequence: CDR1 SGDLS, CDR2 YYNGEE. The CDR3 length is 14 residues. The CDR3 DNA reads as TGTGCCAGCAGCGTAGCTAGCGGACCAGATACGCAGTATTTT. Translating gives CASSVASGPDTQYF.

The chain has TRBV7-2 and TRBJ2-5; maybe TRBD2 (6 bases). V was shortened by 6 bases and J by 2 bases, with 16 bases between the two germline ends. Germline values: CDR1 SGHTA, CDR2 FQGNSA. This CDR3 region has 15 residues. The CDR3 sequence is CASSPGGAGQETQYF. In nucleotides, the CDR3 is TGTGCCAGCAGTCCCGGAGGGGCGGGGCAAGAGACCCAGTACTTC.

The V call is TRBV18, the J call TRBJ2-3, with 7 bases that match TRBD1. There are 14 residues in the CDR3. Germline V gives CDR1 KGHSH, CDR2 LQKENI. J gave up 0 bases and V 10 bases, and 7 bases lay outside the gene matches. In DNA form, the CDR3 reads TGTGCCACCCTGGACAGGTCTAGCACAGATACGCAGTATTTT. This encodes CATLDRSSTDTQYF.

This clone was picked up one time. The CDR3 bases are TGTGCCAGCTCACCGACACCCCAAAGGGAAAAACTGTTTTTT. The encoded protein is CASSPTPQREKLFF. The gene calls are TRBV18 and TRBJ1-4; no reliable D call. V lost 3 bases to trimming and J lost 8 bases, with 13 bases between them. There are 14 residues in the CDR3. Looked up from germline, CDR1 is KGHSH and CDR2 is LQKENI.

This clone appeared a single time. This chain joins TRBV18 and TRBJ2-7, with TRBD2 identical over 14 bases. The CDR3 is 15 residues long. CDR1 and CDR2 from the germline V gene are KGHSH and LQKENI. V lost 5 bases to trimming and J lost 5 bases; unmatched junction nucleotides: 5. This CDR3 reads CASSTGLAGVDEQYF. The DNA of the CDR3 is TGTGCCAGCTCAACGGGACTAGCGGGAGTCGACGAGCAGTACTTC.

This chain connects TRBV28 to TRBJ2-7; either TRBD1 or TRBD2 may supply D (5 bases each). Trimming stripped 10 bases from V and 4 bases from J, with 14 bases between. The CDR3 spans 12 residues. Germline-derived CDR1 and CDR2 are MDHEN and SYDVKM. CDR3 sequence reads: CATRDQTYEQYF. CDR3 DNA sequence: TGTGCCACCCGGGACCAAACTTACGAGCAGTACTTC.